This entry features one T cell receptor beta chain sequence. The sample belongs to a study of cytomegalovirus exposure and HLA in healthy donors. Vbeta (60) and Jbeta (13) primers were used in the PCR. Sequenced by immunoSEQ multiplex PCR; TCRdb stores in-frame clones only, minus some. This sample has approximately 210,000 clones, with roughly 77% found just once. Looked up from germline, CDR1 is MNHEY and CDR2 is SVGAGI. V lost 2 bases and J lost 6, with 14 bases in between. This CDR3 is built from 15 residues. Sequenced: PBMCs. This clonotype originated in a woman aged 50 to 60 in good health and CMV-seronegative. The chain couples TRBV6-5 to TRBJ2-1; perhaps TRBD1 as D (6 bases). DNA for the CDR3: TGTGCCAGCAGTTACGGGGGCCCAAGAGGCAATGAGCAGTTCTTC. Translated: CASSYGGPRGNEQFF.